These T cell receptor beta chains were read from a single sample in a study of CD8 T cells in ankylosing spondylitis. TCRdb reprocessed the 5' RACE reads via MiXCR and lists one record per CDR3 protein. The table has roughly 260,000 distinct CDR3 sequences, 20% seen once; the top ten hold about 8.2%. Sequencing was carried out using blood, either unsorted or a sorted T cell fraction (not recorded which). The receptors were gathered from a male donor with ankylosing spondylitis or in good health (not recorded which). Both conserved end residues are part of each CDR3. The order of the fields is CDR3 length, clone size, V gene, D gene, J gene, CDR3 DNA, CDR3 protein. The D gene is left open where the match is weak. Only some rows state a clone size, as once, few, many or a class for expanded clones.

>14|few|TRBV24-1|-|TRBJ1-1
TGTGCCACCAGTGATTCATTGCAGAGCACTGAAGCTTTCTTT
CATSDSLQSTEAFF
>14|few|TRBV29-1|TRBD2|TRBJ2-1
TGCAGCGTACTAGGACTAGCGGGAGCCAATGAGCAGTTCTTC
CSVLGLAGANEQFF
>13|-|TRBV6-6|-|TRBJ1-6
TGTGCCAGCAGTTACCAGAAAAATTCACCCCTCCACTTT
CASSYQKNSPLHF
>14|-|TRBV3-1|TRBD2|TRBJ2-1
TGTGCCAGCACCTCTAGCGGCCCTTACAATGAGCAGTTCTTC
CASTSSGPYNEQFF
>12|-|TRBV28|-|TRBJ2-1
TGTGCCAGCAGTTCCCTGTTTGGTGAGCAGTTCTTC
CASSSLFGEQFF
>13|few|TRBV10-3|-|TRBJ1-2
TGTGCCATCAGTGGTGAGGGGTCCTATGGCTACACCTTC
CAISGEGSYGYTF
>22|-|TRBV20-1|TRBD1|TRBJ1-5
TGCAGTGAGCAATCTGGACGCGGGACCGGGACAGTGCCCTTTAGGGGCAATCAGCCCCAGCATTTT
CSEQSGRGTGTVPFRGNQPQHF
>14|few|TRBV25-1|TRBD1|TRBJ1-4
TGTGCCAGCAGTGCCCCAGGGGGCAGCGAAAAACTGTTTTTT
CASSAPGGSEKLFF
>15|few|TRBV20-1|TRBD1|TRBJ2-4
TGCAGTGCTAGAGATGTGGGGACAGGGCAAAACATTCAGTACTTC
CSARDVGTGQNIQYF
>19|few|TRBV5-1|-|TRBJ2-6
TGCGCCAGCAGCTTTGGACTCGGGACGGCCACTTCTGGGGCCAACGTCCTGACTTTC
CASSFGLGTATSGANVLTF
>16|few|TRBV6-2/TRBV6-3|-|TRBJ2-3
TGTGCCAGCAGTATGACCGGACCAAGAACCCAGGGGACGCAGTATTTT
CASSMTGPRTQGTQYF
>13|once|TRBV5-1|-|TRBJ2-2
TGCGCCAGCAGCCCGAGGTACACCGGGGAGCTGTTTTTT
CASSPRYTGELFF
>14|many|TRBV12-3/TRBV12-4|TRBD1|TRBJ1-1
TGTGCCAGCAGTTTGCCAGGGGGGGACACTGAAGCTTTCTTT
CASSLPGGDTEAFF
>14|few|TRBV20-1|-|TRBJ1-1
TGCAGTGCTAACCCGTTCGCGATGAACACTGAAGCTTTCTTT
CSANPFAMNTEAFF
>15|-|TRBV15|TRBD1|TRBJ1-5
TGTGCCACCAGCGAACAGACAGGGAAAAATCAGCCCCAGCATTTT
CATSEQTGKNQPQHF
>15|few|TRBV12-3/TRBV12-4|-|TRBJ1-5
TGTGCCAGCAGTTTGGTGCAGGGGAGCAATCAGCCCCAGCATTTT
CASSLVQGSNQPQHF
>14|few|TRBV6-1|TRBD1|TRBJ2-2
TGTGCCAGCAAGACAGGGGAATTCCCCGGGGAGCTGTTTTTT
CASKTGEFPGELFF
>15|few|TRBV10-2|-|TRBJ1-1
TGCGCCAGCAGTGACCCGGCCAGCCTGAACACTGAAGCTTTCTTT
CASSDPASLNTEAFF
>12|few|TRBV20-1|-|TRBJ2-5
TGCAGTGCTAGTTGGGGTATGGAGACCCAGTACTTC
CSASWGMETQYF
>14|many|TRBV20-1|TRBD1|TRBJ1-5
TGCAGTGCTAGAGATCGACAGGGAGGGCAGCCCCAGCATTTT
CSARDRQGGQPQHF
>10|-|TRBV20-1|-|TRBJ2-3
TGCAGTGCTAGCCTCGCTACGCAGTATTTT
CSASLATQYF
>13|once|TRBV5-1|-|TRBJ2-1
TGCGCCAGCAGCACCGGACTAAGGGTTGAGCAGTTCTTC
CASSTGLRVEQFF
>13|-|TRBV5-1|-|TRBJ1-2
TGCGCCAGCAGCTTGGGTCCAGCCGTCGGCTACACCTTC
CASSLGPAVGYTF
>15|few|TRBV7-9|-|TRBJ2-1
TGTGCCAGCAGCGAGATAGGGACTCCCCACAATGAGCAGTTCTTC
CASSEIGTPHNEQFF
>15|-|TRBV12-3/TRBV12-4|TRBD1|TRBJ1-6
TGTGCCAGCAGTTACAGGGGGGTCGATAATTCACCCCTCCACTTT
CASSYRGVDNSPLHF
>15|once|TRBV28|-|TRBJ2-2
TGTGCCAGCAGTTTAAGAGGCGGGCCTACCGGGGAGCTGTTTTTT
CASSLRGGPTGELFF
>15|-|TRBV12-3/TRBV12-4|TRBD1|TRBJ1-5
TGTGCCAGCAGACGCAGGGGGCTTGGCAATCAGCCCCAGCATTTT
CASRRRGLGNQPQHF
>14|-|TRBV3-1|-|TRBJ2-2
TGTGCCAGCAGCCAAGAATCGTGGACCGGGGAGCTGTTTTTT
CASSQESWTGELFF
>15|few|TRBV12-3/TRBV12-4|-|TRBJ1-4
TGTGCCAGCACCGCCCCAGGGTGGGCTAATGAAAAACTGTTTTTT
CASTAPGWANEKLFF
>14|few|TRBV5-1|-|TRBJ2-3
TGCGCCAGCAGCTTGGAACAGAAGTCAGATACGCAGTATTTT
CASSLEQKSDTQYF
>15|-|TRBV11-2|-|TRBJ2-1
TGTGCCAGCAGCCAGGTCTCCGGCTCCTACAATGAGCAGTTCTTC
CASSQVSGSYNEQFF
>12|-|TRBV20-1|-|TRBJ1-2
TGCAGTGCTAGAGATAGGACTCTCGGCTACACCTTC
CSARDRTLGYTF
>16|few|TRBV24-1|TRBD2|TRBJ2-1
TGTGCCACCAGTGACATTACTAGCGGGATCAAAGGGGAGCAGTTCTTC
CATSDITSGIKGEQFF
>12|few|TRBV29-1|TRBD1|TRBJ2-1
TGCAGCGTTGGGACAGGGGTGAATGAGCAGTTCTTC
CSVGTGVNEQFF
>16|-|TRBV5-1|TRBD1|TRBJ1-1
TGCGCCAGCACCATACGCCCGGGACAGGGGATTTGGGCAGCTTTCTTT
CASTIRPGQGIWAAFF
>14|many|TRBV4-1|-|TRBJ2-5
TGCGCCAGCAGCCAAGAGAGGGTTGGGGAGACCCAGTACTTC
CASSQERVGETQYF
>15|few|TRBV10-3|TRBD2|TRBJ2-1
TGTGCCATCAGTGATTGGAGGGGAGGGGACAATGAGCAGTTCTTC
CAISDWRGGDNEQFF
>15|-|TRBV12-3/TRBV12-4|-|TRBJ2-5
TGTGCCAGCAGCAACACTAGGGACCTCCAAGAGACCCAGTACTTC
CASSNTRDLQETQYF
>17|few|TRBV2|-|TRBJ2-2
TGTGCCAGCAGCGGCCGCTTTAGGACGGAAAACACCGGGGAGCTGTTTTTT
CASSGRFRTENTGELFF
>14|-|TRBV10-3|TRBD2|TRBJ2-2
TGTGCCATCAGTGAGGCTAGCGGGCCCGGGGAGCTGTTTTTT
CAISEASGPGELFF
>12|-|TRBV2|TRBD1|TRBJ1-1
TGTGCCAGCAGTCGACAGGGATTTGAAGCTTTCTTT
CASSRQGFEAFF
>15|once|TRBV10-3|TRBD2|TRBJ2-3
TGTGCCATCAATCCTAGCGGGGGTAGCACAGATACGCAGTATTTT
CAINPSGGSTDTQYF
>13|-|TRBV6-2/TRBV6-3|-|TRBJ2-1
TGTGCCATCGTGACGGGACTAGGGGGCGAGCAGTTCTTC
CAIVTGLGGEQFF
>18|-|TRBV11-1|TRBD1|TRBJ2-2
TGTGCCAGCAGCGCCCGGACAGGCAAGAGGGGCAGGCCCGGGGAGCTGTTTTTT
CASSARTGKRGRPGELFF
>15|once|TRBV7-2|TRBD1|TRBJ1-1
TGTGCCAGCAGCCCGTGGACAGGTGGGAACACTGAAGCTTTCTTT
CASSPWTGGNTEAFF
>15|-|TRBV27|-|TRBJ1-2
TGTGCCAGCAGTTTATCGCACAGGGATCGGTATGGCTACACCTTC
CASSLSHRDRYGYTF
>16|-|TRBV3-1|TRBD2|TRBJ2-3
TGTGCCAGCAGCCAAGCCTTACTAGCGGGCACAGATACGCAGTATTTT
CASSQALLAGTDTQYF